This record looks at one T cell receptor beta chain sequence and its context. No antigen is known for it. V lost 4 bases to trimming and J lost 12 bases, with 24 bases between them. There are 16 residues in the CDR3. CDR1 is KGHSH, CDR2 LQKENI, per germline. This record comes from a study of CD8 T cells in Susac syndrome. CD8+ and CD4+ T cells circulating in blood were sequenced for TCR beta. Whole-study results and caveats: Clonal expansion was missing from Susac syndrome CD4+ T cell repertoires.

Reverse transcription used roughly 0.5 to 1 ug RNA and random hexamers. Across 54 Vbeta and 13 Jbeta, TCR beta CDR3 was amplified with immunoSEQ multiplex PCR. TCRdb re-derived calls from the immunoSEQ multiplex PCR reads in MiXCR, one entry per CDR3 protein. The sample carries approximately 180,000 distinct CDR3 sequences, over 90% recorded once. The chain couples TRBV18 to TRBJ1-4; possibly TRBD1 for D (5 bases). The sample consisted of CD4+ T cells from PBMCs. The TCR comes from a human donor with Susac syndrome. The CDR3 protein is CASSLGSGTASAELFF. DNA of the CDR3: TGTGCCAGCTCACTGGGATCCGGGACCGCCTCGGCAGAACTGTTTTTT.